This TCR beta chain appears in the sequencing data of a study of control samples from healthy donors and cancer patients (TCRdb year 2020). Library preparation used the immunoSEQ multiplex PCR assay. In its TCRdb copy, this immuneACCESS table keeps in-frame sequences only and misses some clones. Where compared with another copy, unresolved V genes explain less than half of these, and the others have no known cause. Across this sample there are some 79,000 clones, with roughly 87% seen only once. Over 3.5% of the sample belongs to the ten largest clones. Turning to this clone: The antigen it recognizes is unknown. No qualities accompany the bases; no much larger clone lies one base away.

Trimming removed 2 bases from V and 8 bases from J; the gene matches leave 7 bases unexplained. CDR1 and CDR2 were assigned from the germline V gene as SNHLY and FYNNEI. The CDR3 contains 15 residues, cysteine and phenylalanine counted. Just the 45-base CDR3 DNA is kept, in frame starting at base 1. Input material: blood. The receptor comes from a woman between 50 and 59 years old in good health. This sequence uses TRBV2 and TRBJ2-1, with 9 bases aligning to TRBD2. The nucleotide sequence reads TGTGCCAGCAGTGAAACGGCGGGAGGGCCTGATGAGCAGTTCTTC. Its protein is CASSETAGGPDEQFF. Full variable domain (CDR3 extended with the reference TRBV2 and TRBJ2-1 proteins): EPEVTQTPSHQVTQMGQEVILRCVPISNHLYFYWYRQILGQKVEFLVSFYNNEISEKSEIFDDQFSVERPDGSNFTLKIRSTKLEDSAMYFCASSETAGGPDEQFFGPGTRLTVL.